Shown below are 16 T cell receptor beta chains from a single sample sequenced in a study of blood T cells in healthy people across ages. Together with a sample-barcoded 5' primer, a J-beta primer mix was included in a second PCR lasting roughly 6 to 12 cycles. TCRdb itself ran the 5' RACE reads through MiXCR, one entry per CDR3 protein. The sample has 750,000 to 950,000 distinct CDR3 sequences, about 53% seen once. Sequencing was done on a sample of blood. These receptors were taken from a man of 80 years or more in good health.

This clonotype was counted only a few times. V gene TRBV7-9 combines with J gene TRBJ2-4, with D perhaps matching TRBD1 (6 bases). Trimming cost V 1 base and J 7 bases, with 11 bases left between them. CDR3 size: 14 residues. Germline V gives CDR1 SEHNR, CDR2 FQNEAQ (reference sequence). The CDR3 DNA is TGTGCCAGCAGCTTAGGACAGGACCCCAACATTCAGTACTTC. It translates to CASSLGQDPNIQYF.

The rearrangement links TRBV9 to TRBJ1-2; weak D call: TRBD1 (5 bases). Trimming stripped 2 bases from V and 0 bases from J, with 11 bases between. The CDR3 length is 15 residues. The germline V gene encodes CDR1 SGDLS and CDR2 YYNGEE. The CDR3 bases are TGTGCCAGCAGCGTTTGGGACGGCCCTAACTATGGCTACACCTTC. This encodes CASSVWDGPNYGYTF.

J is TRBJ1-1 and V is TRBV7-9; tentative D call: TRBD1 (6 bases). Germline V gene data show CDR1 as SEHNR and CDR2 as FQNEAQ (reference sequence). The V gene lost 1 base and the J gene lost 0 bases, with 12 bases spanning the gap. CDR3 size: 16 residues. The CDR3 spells CASSLGQGSMNTEAFF. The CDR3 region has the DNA TGTGCCAGCAGCTTAGGTCAGGGGAGCATGAACACTGAAGCTTTCTTT. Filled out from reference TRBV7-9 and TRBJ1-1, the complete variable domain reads DTGVSQNPRHKITKRGQNVTFRCDPISEHNRLYWYRQTLGQGPEFLTYFQNEAQLEKSRLLSDRFSAERPKGSFSTLEIQRTEQGDSAMYLCASSLGQGSMNTEAFFGQGTRLTVV.

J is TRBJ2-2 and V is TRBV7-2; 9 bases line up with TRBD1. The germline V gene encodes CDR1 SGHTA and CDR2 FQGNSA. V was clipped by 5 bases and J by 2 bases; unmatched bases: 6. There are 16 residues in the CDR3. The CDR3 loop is CASSPPGQGNTGELFF. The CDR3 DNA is TGTGCCAGCAGCCCTCCGGGACAGGGTAACACCGGGGAGCTGTTTTTT.

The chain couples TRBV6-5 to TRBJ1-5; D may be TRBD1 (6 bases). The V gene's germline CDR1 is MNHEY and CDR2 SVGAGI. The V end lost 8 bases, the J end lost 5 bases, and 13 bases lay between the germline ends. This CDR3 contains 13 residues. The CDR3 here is CASSGVPDQPQHF. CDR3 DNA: TGTGCCAGCTCAGGGGTTCCGGATCAGCCCCAGCATTTT.

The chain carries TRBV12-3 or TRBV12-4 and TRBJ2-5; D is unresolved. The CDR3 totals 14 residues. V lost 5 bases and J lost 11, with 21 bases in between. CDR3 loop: CASSPTLDNNEQYF. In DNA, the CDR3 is TGTGCCAGCAGTCCTACCCTAGACAACAATGAGCAGTACTTC.

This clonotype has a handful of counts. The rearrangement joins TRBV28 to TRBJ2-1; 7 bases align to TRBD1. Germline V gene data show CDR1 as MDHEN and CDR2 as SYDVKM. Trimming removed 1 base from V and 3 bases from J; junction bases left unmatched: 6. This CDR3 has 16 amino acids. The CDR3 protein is CASSLFLQGLYNEQFF. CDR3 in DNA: TGTGCCAGCAGTTTATTTCTACAGGGGCTCTACAATGAGCAGTTCTTC.

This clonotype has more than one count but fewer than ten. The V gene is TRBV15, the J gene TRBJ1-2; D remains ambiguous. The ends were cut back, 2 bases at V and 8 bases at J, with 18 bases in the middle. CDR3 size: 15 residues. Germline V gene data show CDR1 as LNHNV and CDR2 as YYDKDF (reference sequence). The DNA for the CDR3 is TGTGCCACCAGCAGATATCCAGGCGTCGTCGGAGGCTACACCTTC. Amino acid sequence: CATSRYPGVVGGYTF. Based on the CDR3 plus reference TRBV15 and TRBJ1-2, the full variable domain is DAMVIQNPRYQVTQFGKPVTLSCSQTLNHNVMYWYQQKSSQAPKLLFHYYDKDFNNEADTPDNFQSRRPNTSFCFLDIRSPGLGDTAMYLCATSRYPGVVGGYTFGSGTRLTVV.

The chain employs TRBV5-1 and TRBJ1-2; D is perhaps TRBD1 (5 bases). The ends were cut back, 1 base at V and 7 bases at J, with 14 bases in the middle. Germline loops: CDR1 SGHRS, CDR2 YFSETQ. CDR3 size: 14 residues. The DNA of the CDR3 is TGCGCCAGCAGCTTGTCAAGGGGAGTTGGTGGCTACACCTTC. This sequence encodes CASSLSRGVGGYTF.

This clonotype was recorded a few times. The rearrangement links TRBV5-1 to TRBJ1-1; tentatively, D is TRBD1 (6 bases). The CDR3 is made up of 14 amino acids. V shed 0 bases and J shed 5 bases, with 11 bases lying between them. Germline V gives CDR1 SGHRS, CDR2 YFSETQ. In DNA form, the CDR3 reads TGCGCCAGCAGCTTGGCGTCGGGGGCGACTGAAGCTTTCTTT. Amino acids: CASSLASGATEAFF.

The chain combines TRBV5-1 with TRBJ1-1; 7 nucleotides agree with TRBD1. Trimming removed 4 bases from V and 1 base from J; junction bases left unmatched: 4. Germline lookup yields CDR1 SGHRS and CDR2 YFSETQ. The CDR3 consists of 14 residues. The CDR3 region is CASSTGVANTEAFF. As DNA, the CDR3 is TGCGCCAGCAGCACAGGGGTGGCGAACACTGAAGCTTTCTTT.

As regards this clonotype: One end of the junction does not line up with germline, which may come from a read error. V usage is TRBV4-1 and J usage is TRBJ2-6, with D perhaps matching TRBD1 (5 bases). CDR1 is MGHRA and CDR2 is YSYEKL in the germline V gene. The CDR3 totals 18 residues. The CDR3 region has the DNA TGCGCCAGCAGCCAAGTAAGGTCTACGGGCTCTGGGGCCGACGTCCTGACTTTC. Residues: CASSQVRSTGSGADVLTF.

In nucleotides, the CDR3 is TGCAGTGCTAGAGAGGCGGCCAGCTCCTACAATGAGCAGTTCTTC. Amino acid sequence: CSAREAASSYNEQFF. The V call is TRBV20-1, the J call TRBJ2-1, with D uncertain. This CDR3 has 15 amino acids. Per germline, CDR1 DFQATT and CDR2 SNEGSKA (reference sequence). Trimming cost V 0 bases and J 0 bases, with 9 bases left between them.

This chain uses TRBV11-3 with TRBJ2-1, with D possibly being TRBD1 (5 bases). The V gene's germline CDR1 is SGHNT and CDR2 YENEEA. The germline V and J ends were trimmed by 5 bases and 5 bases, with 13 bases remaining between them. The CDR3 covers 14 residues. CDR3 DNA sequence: TGTGCCAGCAGCCGCCGACAGACCGACAATGAGCAGTTCTTC. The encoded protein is CASSRRQTDNEQFF.

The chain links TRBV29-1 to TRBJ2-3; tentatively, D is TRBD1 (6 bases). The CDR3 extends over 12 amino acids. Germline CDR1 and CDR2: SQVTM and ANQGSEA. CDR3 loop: CTSSGAEDTQYF. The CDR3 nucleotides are TGCACCTCGTCAGGGGCCGAAGATACGCAGTATTTT.

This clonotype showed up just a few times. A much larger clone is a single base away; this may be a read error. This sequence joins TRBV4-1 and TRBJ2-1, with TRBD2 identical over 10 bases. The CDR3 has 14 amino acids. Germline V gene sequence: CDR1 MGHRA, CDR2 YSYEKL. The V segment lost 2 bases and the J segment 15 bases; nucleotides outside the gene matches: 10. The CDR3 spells CASSQRTSGNGLFF. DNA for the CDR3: TGCGCCAGCAGCCAACGAACTAGCGGGAATGGTCTGTTCTTC.